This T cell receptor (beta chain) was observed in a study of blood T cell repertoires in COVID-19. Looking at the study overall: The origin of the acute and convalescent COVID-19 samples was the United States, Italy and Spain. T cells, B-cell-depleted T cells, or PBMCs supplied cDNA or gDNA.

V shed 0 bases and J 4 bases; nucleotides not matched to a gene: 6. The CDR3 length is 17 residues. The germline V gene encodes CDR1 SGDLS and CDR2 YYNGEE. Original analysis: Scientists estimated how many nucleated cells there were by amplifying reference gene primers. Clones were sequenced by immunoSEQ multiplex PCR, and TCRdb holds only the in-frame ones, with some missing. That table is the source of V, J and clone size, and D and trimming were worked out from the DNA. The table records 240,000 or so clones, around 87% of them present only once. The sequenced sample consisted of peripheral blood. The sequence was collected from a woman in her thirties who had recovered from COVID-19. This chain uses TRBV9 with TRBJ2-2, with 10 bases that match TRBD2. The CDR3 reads CASSVGALAGSTGELFF. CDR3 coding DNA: TGTGCCAGCAGCGTAGGGGCACTAGCGGGGAGCACCGGGGAGCTGTTTTTT.